This T cell receptor (beta chain) was recovered during a study of technical replicates of blood from a few donors. Measured with immunoSEQ multiplex PCR; TCRdb has only the in-frame clones, and not every one. The table shows about 80,000 clones, with over 90% occurring only once. V was clipped by 2 bases and J by 5 bases, with 7 bases between them. Per germline, CDR1 MNHEY and CDR2 SMNVEV (reference sequence). This CDR3 is built from 13 residues. The specimen was T cells isolated from PBMCs. The TCR sequence derives from a human donor in good health. The chain couples TRBV27 to TRBJ1-5, with D possibly being TRBD1 (5 bases). The CDR3 protein is CASSLAGDQPQHF. DNA for the CDR3: TGTGCCAGCAGTTTAGCGGGGGATCAGCCCCAGCATTTT.